The 7 T cell receptor beta chains below come from one sample, sequenced in a study of blood T cell repertoires in COVID-19. TCRdb's copy holds only in-frame clones and misses some; the assay was immunoSEQ multiplex PCR. The repertoire includes about 80,000 clones, 78% of them detected once, and approximately 16% sits in the top ten. The specimen was peripheral blood. The receptors here all came from a human donor in a cohort sampled during active COVID-19.

The rearrangement uses TRBV3-1 (or the pseudogene TRBV3-2) and TRBJ2-2; 10 nucleotides match TRBD1. V was clipped by 4 bases and J by 5 bases; unmatched bases: 7. Germline CDR1 LGHDT, CDR2 YNNKEL (reference sequence). The CDR3 spans 16 residues. The CDR3 DNA follows: TGTGCCAGCAGCCTGACAGGGGGCGGTAGGACCGGGGAGCTGTTTTTT. Residues: CASSLTGGGRTGELFF.

The rearrangement uses TRBV6-2 or TRBV6-3 and TRBJ2-7; 9 bases align to TRBD1. This CDR3 contains 15 residues. The trim removed 1 base at V and 0 bases at J, leaving 1 base unmatched. The germline V gene encodes CDR1 MNHEY and CDR2 SVGEGT. CDR3 sequence: CASSYWTGVSYEQYF. CDR3 DNA: TGTGCCAGCAGTTACTGGACAGGGGTCTCCTACGAGCAGTACTTC.

This clone occurred once. This chain uses TRBV6-4 with TRBJ2-3; 8 bases are a match to TRBD1. The V segment lost 3 bases and the J segment 1 base; nucleotides outside the gene matches: 0. Germline V lookup: CDR1 MRHNA, CDR2 SNTAGT. The CDR3 spans 14 residues. CDR3 bases: TGTGCCAGCAGTGAGACAGGGGGCACAGATACGCAGTATTTT. This sequence encodes CASSETGGTDTQYF.

V gene TRBV24-1 combines with J gene TRBJ2-2; 9 bases align to TRBD1. The V segment lost 9 bases and the J segment 3 bases; nucleotides outside the gene matches: 7. CDR3 length: 15 amino acids. CDR1 and CDR2 (germline): KGHDR, SFDVKD. The CDR3 coding sequence is TGTGCCACCGCCTTCGGGGACAGGGACACCGGGGAGCTGTTTTTT. Translation gives CATAFGDRDTGELFF.

This clone came up a few times. The chain carries TRBV27 and TRBJ1-4; TRBD1 agrees at 7 bases. CDR3 size: 14 residues. Germline V gene sequence: CDR1 MNHEY, CDR2 SMNVEV (reference sequence). V was pared by 3 bases and J by 7 bases, with 5 bases of the junction left unmatched. The CDR3 region is CASSFQGGGEKLFF. As DNA, the CDR3 is TGTGCCAGCAGTTTTCAGGGGGGCGGTGAAAAACTGTTTTTT.

The table lists this clone with a count of one. One end of the junction is discordant with germline, which a read error may explain. V usage is TRBV6-5 and J usage is TRBJ1-3; the D gene is possibly TRBD1 (5 bases). This CDR3 comprises 12 residues. Germline V gives CDR1 MNHEY, CDR2 SVGAGI. The CDR3 loop is CAGRGVGNTIYF. CDR3 coding DNA: TGTGCCGGCAGAGGGGTCGGAAACACCATATATTTT.

The V and J genes are TRBV6-1 and TRBJ1-5; D not certain. The CDR3 runs to 14 residues. Germline V CDR1 and CDR2: MNHNS, SASEGT. Between the trimmed V and J ends, which lost 1 base and 4 bases, there was a span of 8 bases. The CDR3: CASSEDSWNQPQHF. The CDR3 bases are TGTGCCAGCAGTGAAGACAGCTGGAATCAGCCCCAGCATTTT.